This T cell receptor beta chain was obtained from a study of T-cell memory formation after mild COVID-19 (TCRdb year 2021). About the investigation overall: TCR sequence clusters from the two donors were found to be largely donor specific. T-cell clones expanding and contracting after mild COVID-19 in a couple of donors were tracked by longitudinal TCRalpha and TCRbeta repertoire sequencing. Two young, previously healthy adult volunteers, one female and one male, were included in the cohort.

PBMCs were isolated by Ficoll-Paque density gradient centrifugation. Points on this clonotype: This receptor's antigen is unknown. Base-call qualities are not available, and no considerably larger clone is one nucleotide away.

The CDR3, cysteine through phenylalanine, is 15 amino acids long. Only CDR3 DNA remains: 45 bases, in frame from the first base. CDR1 is given as MGHDK and CDR2 as SYGVNS, both from the germline V gene. Deletion took 0 bases off V and 2 bases off J, with a span of 11 bases between the germline ends. Sequencer: Illumina NovaSeq 6000. Using 5'RACE with constant-segment primers, TCRalpha and TCRbeta cDNA libraries were constructed, with sample barcodes and unique molecular identifiers added in the process. RNA was extracted from every sample with Trizol reagent. The libraries were amplified in two PCR steps, and the second step added a second sample barcode and Illumina TruSeq adapters. The libraries were sequenced on an Illumina NovaSeq using 2 x 150 bp paired-end reads. As for the original processing: Reads were demultiplexed and collapsed into UMI-guided consensus sequences with migec v1.2.7. Using mixcr v2.1.11, UMI consensuses were aligned to TRA and TRB V and J templates and then assembled into clonotypes. Clonotypes were classified as expanded or contracted when called significant by both edgeR and NoisET, with noise models trained on biological replicates. For edgeR calls, a false discovery rate-adjusted p below 0.01 and a log2 fold-change threshold of 1 were applied. PCA with hierarchical clustering of max-normalized trajectories of the 1000 most abundant clonotypes was used as exploratory dynamics analysis. Separately sequenced CD4+ and CD8+ repertoires were used to assign a CD4 or CD8 phenotype to each responding clone. The public reads were reanalyzed by TCRdb: fastp trimming at Q25, MiXCR alignment, in-frame beta chains only. Each entry is one CDR3 protein sequence, shown with its most common DNA and genes. TCRdb, not the authors, supplied the V and J calls. This sample gives about 360,000 distinct CDR3 sequences in total; approximately 14% of them show up just once. The ten largest clones add up to around a fifth of the sample.

What the research found in general, with its limitations: Clones that contracted from day 15 to 85 showed balanced CD4/CD8 phenotypes, whereas a second wave of clones that expanded from day 15 to 37 leaned towards CD4+. SARS-CoV-2 specificity was not confirmed for the second-wave clones peaking on day 37. Some responding clones were detected in pre-infection memory, which suggested that pre-existing cross-reactive memory T cells had joined the SARS-CoV-2 response. Contracting CD4+ clones appeared mostly in the CM and EM memory subsets, whereas CD8+ clones were enriched in EMRA. The study covered only a couple of mild cases, and larger cohorts including severe cases with pre-infection samples were considered necessary.

What was sequenced was PBMCs or a T cell subset sorted from them (not recorded which). The chain joins TRBV25-1 to TRBJ2-7, with no confident D gene call. The sequence was obtained from a man aged 18 to 30 who had mild COVID-19 (a few samples of this study predate the infection). The sample titles of this study are shuffled in the database, so cell type and time point are left out; the donor was told from shared clones. The nucleotide sequence reads as follows: TGTGCCAGCAGTGAATACGATCAGCTACCCTACGAGCAGTACTTC. Translated, it gives CASSEYDQLPYEQYF.